This T cell receptor (beta chain) was observed in a study of beta chain features in type 1 diabetes. Study-wide results and limits: A pattern of fewer insertions and more deletions at VDJ junctions was seen in type 1 diabetes patients. Shorter templates might be favored by PCR, equally in patients and controls. TCRB CDR3s were moderately but significantly shorter in Type 1 diabetes patients in all four CD4+ subsets. Patients showed naive, central memory and Treg TCRB repertoires that appeared more similar than those of healthy donors.

What was sequenced were expressed TCRB transcripts, since all of the isolated RNA had been reverse transcribed. Produced via immunoSEQ multiplex PCR; TCRdb's table is partial and in-frame only. The top ten hold roughly 0.11% of the sample, which has about 650,000 clones, over 10% seen once. On this clone: Its antigen remains unidentified.

CD4+ naive, central memory, regulatory and stem cell-like memory cells were sorted via CD45RO/CCR7/CD25/CD127/CD95/CD27. CDR1 SGHDN and CDR2 FVKESK come from the germline V gene. Trimming removed 5 bases from V and 3 bases from J, with 5 bases in between. The CDR3 runs to 11 residues. Source material: naive CD4+ T cells from blood. This TCR derives from a man younger than 45 with type 1 diabetes. The chain uses TRBV14 and TRBJ2-7, with D unresolved. The CDR3 DNA follows: TGTGCCAGCAGCATGAGCTACGAGCAGTACTTC. This sequence encodes CASSMSYEQYF.